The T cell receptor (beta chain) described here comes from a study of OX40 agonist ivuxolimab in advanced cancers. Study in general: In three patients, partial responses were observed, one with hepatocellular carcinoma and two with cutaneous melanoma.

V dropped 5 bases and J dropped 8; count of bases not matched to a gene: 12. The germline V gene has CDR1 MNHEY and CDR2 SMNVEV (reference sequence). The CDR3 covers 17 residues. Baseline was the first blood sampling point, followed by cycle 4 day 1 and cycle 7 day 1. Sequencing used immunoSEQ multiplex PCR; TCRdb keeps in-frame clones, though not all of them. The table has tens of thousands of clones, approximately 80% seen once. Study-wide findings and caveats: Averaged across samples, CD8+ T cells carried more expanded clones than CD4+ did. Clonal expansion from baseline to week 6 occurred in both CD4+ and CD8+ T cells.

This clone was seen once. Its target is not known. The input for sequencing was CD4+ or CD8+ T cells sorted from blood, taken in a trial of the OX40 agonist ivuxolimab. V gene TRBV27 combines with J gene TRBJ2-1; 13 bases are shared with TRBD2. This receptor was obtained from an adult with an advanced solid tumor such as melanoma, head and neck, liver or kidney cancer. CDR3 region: CASSLIRGLAGEHEQFF. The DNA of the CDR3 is TGTGCCAGCAGTCTGATACGCGGACTAGCGGGGGAACATGAGCAGTTCTTC.